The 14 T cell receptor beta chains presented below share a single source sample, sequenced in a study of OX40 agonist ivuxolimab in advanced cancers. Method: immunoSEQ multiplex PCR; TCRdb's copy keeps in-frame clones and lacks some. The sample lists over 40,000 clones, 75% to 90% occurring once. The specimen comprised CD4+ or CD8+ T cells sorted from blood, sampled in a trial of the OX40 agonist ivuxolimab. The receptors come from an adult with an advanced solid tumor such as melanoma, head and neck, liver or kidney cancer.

CDR3 coding DNA: TGCGCCAGCAGCATTACCGGGACCCGGGGCTCCTACGAGCAGTACTTC. This sequence encodes CASSITGTRGSYEQYF. The chain recombines TRBV5-1 with TRBJ2-7; D possibly uses TRBD1 or TRBD2 (5 bases each). The CDR3 length is 16 residues. Per the germline V gene, CDR1 is SGHRS and CDR2 is YFSETQ. Deletions cut 4 bases from V and 0 bases from J, with 17 bases between.

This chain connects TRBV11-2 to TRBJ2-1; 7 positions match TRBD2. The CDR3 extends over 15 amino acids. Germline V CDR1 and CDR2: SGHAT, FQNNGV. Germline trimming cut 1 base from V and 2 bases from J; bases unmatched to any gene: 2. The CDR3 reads CASSLGAGAYNEQFF. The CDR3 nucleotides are TGTGCCAGCAGCTTAGGGGCGGGGGCCTACAATGAGCAGTTCTTC.

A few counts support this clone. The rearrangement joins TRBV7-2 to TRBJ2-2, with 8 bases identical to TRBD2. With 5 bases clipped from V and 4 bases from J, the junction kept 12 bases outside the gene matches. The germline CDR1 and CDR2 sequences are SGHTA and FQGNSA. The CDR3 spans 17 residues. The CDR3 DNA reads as TGTGCCAGCAGCCCACTACGGGGGGGCCGTAGCACCGGGGAGCTGTTTTTT. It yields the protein CASSPLRGGRSTGELFF.

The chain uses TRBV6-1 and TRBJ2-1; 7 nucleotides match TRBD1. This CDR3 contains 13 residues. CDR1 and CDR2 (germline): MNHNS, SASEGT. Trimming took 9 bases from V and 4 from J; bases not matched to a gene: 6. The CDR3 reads CASDRDRYNEQFF. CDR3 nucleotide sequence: TGTGCCAGTGACCGGGACAGATACAATGAGCAGTTCTTC.

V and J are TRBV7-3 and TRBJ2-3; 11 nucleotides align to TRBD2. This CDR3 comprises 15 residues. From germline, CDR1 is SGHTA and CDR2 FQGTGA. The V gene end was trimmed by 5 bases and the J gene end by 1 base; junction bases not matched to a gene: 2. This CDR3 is CASSQTSGGTDTQYF. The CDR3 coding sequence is TGTGCCAGCAGCCAGACTAGCGGGGGCACAGATACGCAGTATTTT.

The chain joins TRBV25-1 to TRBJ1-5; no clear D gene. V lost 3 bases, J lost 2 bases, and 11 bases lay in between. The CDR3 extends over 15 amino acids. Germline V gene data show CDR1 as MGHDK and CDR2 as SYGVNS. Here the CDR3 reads CASSDPGHCNQPQHF. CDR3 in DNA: TGTGCCAGCAGTGATCCGGGTCATTGCAATCAGCCCCAGCATTTT.

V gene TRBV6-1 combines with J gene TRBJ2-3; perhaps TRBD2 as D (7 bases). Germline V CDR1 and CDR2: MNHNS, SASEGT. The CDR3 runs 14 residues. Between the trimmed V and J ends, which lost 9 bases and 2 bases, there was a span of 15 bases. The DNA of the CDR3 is TGTGCCAGTTCACGGGGGGCCCCCACAGATACGCAGTATTTT. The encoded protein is CASSRGAPTDTQYF.

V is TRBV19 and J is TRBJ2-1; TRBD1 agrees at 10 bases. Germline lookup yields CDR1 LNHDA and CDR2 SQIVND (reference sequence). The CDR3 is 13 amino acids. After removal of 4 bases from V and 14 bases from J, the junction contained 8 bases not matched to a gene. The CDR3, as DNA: TGTGCCAGTAGTACCTCTGGACAGGGGGAAGAGTTCTTC. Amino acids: CASSTSGQGEEFF.

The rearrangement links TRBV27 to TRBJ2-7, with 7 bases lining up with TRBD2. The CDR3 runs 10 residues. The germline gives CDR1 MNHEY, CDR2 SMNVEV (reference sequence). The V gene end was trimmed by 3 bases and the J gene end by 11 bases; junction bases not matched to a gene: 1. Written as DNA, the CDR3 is TGTGCCAGCAGTTTGCTAGCGGAGTACTTC. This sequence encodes CASSLLAEYF.

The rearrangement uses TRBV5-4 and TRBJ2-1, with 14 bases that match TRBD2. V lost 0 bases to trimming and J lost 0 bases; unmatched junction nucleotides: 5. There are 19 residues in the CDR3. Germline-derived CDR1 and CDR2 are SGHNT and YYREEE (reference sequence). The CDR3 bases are TGTGCCAGCAGCTTGGGGACTAGCGGGGGGCTAAGCTCCTACAATGAGCAGTTCTTC. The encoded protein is CASSLGTSGGLSSYNEQFF.

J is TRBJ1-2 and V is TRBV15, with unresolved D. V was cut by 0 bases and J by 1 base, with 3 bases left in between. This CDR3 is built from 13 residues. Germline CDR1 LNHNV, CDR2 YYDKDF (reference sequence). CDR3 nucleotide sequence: TGTGCCACCAGCAGAGATTATAACTATGGCTACACCTTC. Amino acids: CATSRDYNYGYTF.

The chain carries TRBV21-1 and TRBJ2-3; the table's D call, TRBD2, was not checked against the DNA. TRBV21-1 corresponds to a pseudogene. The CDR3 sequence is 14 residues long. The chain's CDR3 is CASRTGLKTDTQYF. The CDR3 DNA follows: TGTGCCAGCCGTACCGGACTTAAAACAGATACGCAGTATTTT.

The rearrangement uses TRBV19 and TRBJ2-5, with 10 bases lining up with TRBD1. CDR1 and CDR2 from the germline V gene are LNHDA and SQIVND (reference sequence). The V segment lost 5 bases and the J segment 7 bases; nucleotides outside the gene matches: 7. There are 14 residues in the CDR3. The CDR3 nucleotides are TGTGCCAGTAGTCCAGGGACAGGGGCCCGGACCCAGTACTTC. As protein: CASSPGTGARTQYF.

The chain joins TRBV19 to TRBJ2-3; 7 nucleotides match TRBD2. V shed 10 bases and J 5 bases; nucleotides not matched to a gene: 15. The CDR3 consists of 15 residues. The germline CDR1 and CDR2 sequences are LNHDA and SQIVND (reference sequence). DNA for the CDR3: TGTGCCACTACTTCAACGAGACTAGCTGGAGATACGCAGTATTTT. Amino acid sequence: CATTSTRLAGDTQYF.